This T cell receptor beta chain came from a study of blood T cell repertoires in COVID-19. The overall study: Acute and convalescent COVID-19 specimens originated in the United States, Italy and Spain. T cells, B-cell-depleted T cells, or PBMCs provided the cDNA or gDNA that served as material.

Trimming removed 2 bases from V and 4 bases from J, with 5 bases in between. The CDR3 runs to 12 residues. Germline V gene sequence: CDR1 SGHRS, CDR2 YFSETQ. Original methodology: Counts of nucleated cells, estimated from reference gene primer amplification, were obtained. Some clones are missing from TCRdb's copy, which holds only in-frame ones; the method was immunoSEQ multiplex PCR. That table furnishes V, J and clone size, whereas the DNA furnished D and trimming. In the table there are under 140,000 clones, roughly 91% of which are singletons. The TCR was taken from a woman in her 50s with acute or convalescent COVID-19. The sequencing input was peripheral blood. This chain joins TRBV5-1 and TRBJ2-3; D remains ambiguous. CDR3 in amino acids: CASSFAADTQYF. CDR3 DNA sequence: TGCGCCAGCAGCTTTGCAGCAGATACGCAGTATTTT.